The clone carrying this T cell receptor (beta chain) was picked up one time. The sample is drawn from a study of identifying expanded T cells in peripheral blood. Generated by immunoSEQ multiplex PCR, the TCRdb table keeps only in-frame clones and is missing some. The top ten hold approximately 3% of the sample, which has more than 95,000 clones, roughly 82% seen once. V was trimmed by 5 bases and J by 1 base, leaving 12 bases between them. Germline loops: CDR1 SGHRS, CDR2 YFSETQ. The CDR3 is 14 amino acids. The gene calls are TRBV5-1 and TRBJ1-1; D is unresolved. The sequenced material came from blood. This receptor was obtained from a person between 18 and 75 years old in good health. CDR3 region: CASRIGETNTEAFF. The CDR3 bases are TGCGCCAGCAGGATCGGGGAGACGAACACTGAAGCTTTCTTT.